Listed below are T cell receptor beta chains from one sample, sequenced in a study of T cell changes during pregnancy in multiple sclerosis. TCRdb's table, derived via immunoSEQ multiplex PCR, lists solely in-frame clones and lacks some. Here the sample spans roughly 60,000 clones, about 96% being singletons. The material sequenced was CD8+ T cells from peripheral blood mononuclear cells, taken after pregnancy. The receptor set was obtained from a female donor with multiple sclerosis, enrolled in a pregnancy study. Each CDR3 is given with its conserved first and last residue.

TRBV11-3,CASSLGTGYEQYF
TRBV29-1,CSVEGGQGETQYF
TRBV2,CASRTGVRDEQYF
TRBV28,CASSSGLAGAEQYF
TRBV28,CASSLRFGEQYF
TRBV2,CASQPSPLALAKNIQYF
TRBV19,CASSPRQGYEQYF
TRBV28,CASSLPDSYEKLFF
TRBV7-9,CASSSAGFRETQYF
TRBV2,CASREAYEQYF
TRBV2,CASSVGQAWEDEKLFF
TRBV27,CASSALSGRFESSWFF
TRBV28,CASSLFMAGKNEQYF
TRBV4-2,CANFTTTLASAGSYNEQFF
TRBV11-2,CASSQYVYVEAFF
TRBV28,CASTPLTGAYEQYF
TRBV27,CASSSSANQPQHF
TRBV11-1,CASSHGALTGSYNEQFF